Following are 29 T cell receptor beta chains from one sample sequenced in a study of blood T cell repertoires in COVID-19. The method was immunoSEQ multiplex PCR; TCRdb's version includes in-frame clones alone and lacks a portion of them. The sample has under 85,000 clones, roughly 84% seen once. The sequencing input was peripheral blood. These TCRs come from a man between 50 and 59 years old with acute or convalescent COVID-19.

J is TRBJ2-7 and V is TRBV27; 8 bases are a match to TRBD2. Trimming cost V 2 bases and J 5 bases; bases outside gene matches: 8. Germline V lookup: CDR1 MNHEY, CDR2 SMNVEV (reference sequence). The CDR3 sequence is 15 residues long. CDR3 loop: CASSLMSGSLNEQYF. DNA of the CDR3: TGTGCCAGCAGTTTAATGAGCGGGAGTTTAAACGAGCAGTACTTC.

The chain combines TRBV30 with TRBJ1-6; 7 nucleotides line up with TRBD1. The CDR3 covers 14 residues. The trim removed 0 bases at V and 4 bases at J, leaving 0 bases unmatched. Germline V CDR1 and CDR2: GTSNPN, SVGIG (reference sequence). As DNA, the CDR3 is TGTGCCTGGAGTGTACAGGGGTATAATTCACCCCTCCACTTT. This sequence encodes CAWSVQGYNSPLHF.

The rearrangement joins TRBV24-1 to TRBJ2-5; 8 bases fit TRBD1. This CDR3 region has 13 residues. Germline V gene data show CDR1 as KGHDR and CDR2 as SFDVKD. V lost 9 bases to trimming and J lost 2 bases; unmatched junction nucleotides: 4. Here the CDR3 reads CATSRTGQETQYF. CDR3 DNA sequence: TGTGCCACCTCCCGGACAGGGCAAGAGACCCAGTACTTC.

The table lists this clone with a count of one. The chain couples TRBV7-9 to TRBJ2-1; possible D gene TRBD2, 5 bases. Germline CDR1 reads SEHNR; CDR2 reads FQNEAQ (reference sequence). The CDR3 is 13 amino acids. Trimming took off 10 bases at V and 4 bases at J, with 14 bases between the two ends. The CDR3 DNA is TGTGCCACCCAGAGCGGAGCGTACAATGAGCAGTTCTTC. It is translated as CATQSGAYNEQFF.

The V gene is TRBV25-1, the J gene TRBJ2-7; D might be TRBD2 (6 bases). The CDR3 length is 16 residues. CDR1 and CDR2 from the germline V gene are MGHDK and SYGVNS. The V end lost 4 bases, the J end lost 6 bases, and 22 bases lay between the germline ends. Here the CDR3 reads CASSVRRDAGSSEQYF. CDR3 DNA sequence: TGTGCCAGCAGTGTAAGGAGGGACGCTGGGAGCTCCGAGCAGTACTTC.

V and J are TRBV5-4 and TRBJ2-5, with 8 bases lining up with TRBD2. Germline CDR1 is SGHNT and CDR2 is YYREEE (reference sequence). V lost 2 bases, J lost 5 bases, and 8 bases stayed unmatched. This CDR3 spans 15 amino acids. CDR3 region: CASSLYGGALETQYF. The CDR3 coding sequence is TGTGCCAGCAGCTTATACGGGGGGGCCTTGGAGACCCAGTACTTC.

V is TRBV9 and J is TRBJ1-4; TRBD1 might be the D (5 bases). The CDR3 sequence is 14 residues long. Germline V gene data show CDR1 as SGDLS and CDR2 as YYNGEE. Deletions cut 0 bases from V and 7 bases from J, with 10 bases between. CDR3 amino acids: CASSVEGVGEKLFF. CDR3 DNA sequence: TGTGCCAGCAGCGTAGAAGGGGTGGGTGAAAAACTGTTTTTT.

This clone was recorded only once. This chain links TRBV19 with TRBJ1-1, with D possibly TRBD1 on 6 matching bases. Germline assignment: CDR1 LNHDA and CDR2 SQIVND (reference sequence). Trimming took 3 bases from V and 0 from J, leaving 14 bases between them. This CDR3 spans 16 amino acids. The CDR3 sequence is CASSMRGGGVNTEAFF. The CDR3 DNA is TGTGCCAGTAGTATGAGGGGAGGGGGAGTGAACACTGAAGCTTTCTTT.

The genes are TRBV30 and TRBJ2-7; 7 positions agree with TRBD1. CDR1 and CDR2 (germline): GTSNPN, SVGIG (reference sequence). This CDR3 has 13 residues. Losses at the gene ends were 3 bases for V and 5 bases for J; bases not matched to a gene: 7. In DNA form, the CDR3 reads TGTGCCTGGAGCCTAAACAGGGGCCACGAGCAGTACTTC. Its protein is CAWSLNRGHEQYF.

The chain joins TRBV4-1 to TRBJ2-7; D perhaps matches TRBD2 (5 bases). Germline CDR1 reads MGHRA; CDR2 reads YSYEKL. Trimming took 0 bases from V and 3 from J, leaving 15 bases between them. This CDR3 has 16 residues. The CDR3 spells CASSQDLHGMVYEQYF. The CDR3 DNA reads as TGCGCCAGCAGCCAAGATCTCCACGGGATGGTCTACGAGCAGTACTTC.

The chain is built from TRBV7-9 and TRBJ1-2; D remains unclear. The germline gives CDR1 SEHNR, CDR2 FQNEAQ (reference sequence). CDR3 length equals 13 residues. V shed 1 base and J shed 1 base, with 4 bases lying between them. The CDR3 bases are TGTGCCAGCAGCTTAGACGGTAACTATGGCTACACCTTC. This sequence encodes CASSLDGNYGYTF.

This clone has more than one count but fewer than ten. The J gene is TRBJ2-7, the V gene TRBV30; D unclear. This CDR3 comprises 11 residues. Trimming cost V 0 bases and J 10 bases, with 10 bases left between them. Germline CDR1 reads GTSNPN; CDR2 reads SVGIG (reference sequence). The CDR3 reads CAWSVGPQQYF. The CDR3 nucleotides read TGTGCCTGGAGTGTTGGCCCGCAACAGTACTTC.

This chain uses TRBV4-3 with TRBJ1-5, with unresolved D. The V end lost 0 bases, the J end lost 5 bases, and 11 bases lay between the germline ends. The CDR3 runs 15 residues. Germline CDR1 LGHNA, CDR2 YSLEER. CDR3 amino acids: CASSQDRDWDQPQHF. The CDR3 nucleotides are TGCGCCAGCAGCCAAGATCGAGACTGGGATCAGCCCCAGCATTTT.

With respect to this clone: At one of its ends the junction is not consistent with the germline gene, which may arise from a read error. The chain joins TRBV3-1 (or the pseudogene TRBV3-2) to TRBJ1-2, with D maybe TRBD1 (6 bases). The CDR3 covers 14 residues. Germline lookup yields CDR1 LGHDT and CDR2 YNNKEL (reference sequence). As DNA, the CDR3 is TGTGCCACCAGCACTGGACAGTTTAACTATGGCTACACCTTC. This codes for CATSTGQFNYGYTF.

The chain joins TRBV5-1 to TRBJ2-1, with 11 bases identical to TRBD2. This CDR3 is 17 amino acids long. CDR1 and CDR2 (germline): SGHRS, YFSETQ. V was pared by 1 base and J by 4 bases, with 7 bases of the junction left unmatched. In nucleotides, the CDR3 is TGCGCCAGCAGCTTGACCGCAATAGCGGGGGGGTACAATGAGCAGTTCTTC. Its protein is CASSLTAIAGGYNEQFF.

This chain uses TRBV9 with TRBJ1-2; tentatively, D is TRBD1 (6 bases). The V end was cut by 3 bases, the J end by 0 bases, with 12 bases between. CDR3 length: 15 residues. The germline V gene has CDR1 SGDLS and CDR2 YYNGEE. For the CDR3, the DNA is TGTGCCAGCAGCGCCCCCCAGGGGACTAACTATGGCTACACCTTC. Amino acid sequence: CASSAPQGTNYGYTF.

The chain is built from TRBV19 and TRBJ2-2; the match to TRBD2 covers 10 bases. This CDR3 is built from 17 residues. Germline V gene sequence: CDR1 LNHDA, CDR2 SQIVND (reference sequence). Unmatched junction bases numbered 4, after V lost 3 bases and J lost 0 bases. The CDR3 DNA reads TGTGCCAGTAGTATTATACTAGCGGGGACGAACACCGGGGAGCTGTTTTTT. This gives the protein CASSIILAGTNTGELFF.

This chain joins TRBV2 and TRBJ2-7; TRBD1 is a possible D gene (6 bases). Germline V gene sequence: CDR1 SNHLY, CDR2 FYNNEI. Trimming removed 6 bases at V and 4 bases at J, with 22 bases between. The CDR3 covers 16 residues. The chain's CDR3 is CASRATFLRGSYEQYF. CDR3 coding DNA: TGTGCCAGCAGGGCCACTTTCCTCAGGGGATCTTACGAGCAGTACTTC.

The CDR3 sequence is CASSEGTSVGYTF. The CDR3, as DNA: TGTGCCAGCAGCGAGGGGACATCGGTTGGCTACACCTTC. The chain is built from TRBV6-5 and TRBJ1-2; D is possibly TRBD1 (6 bases). Germline CDR1 reads MNHEY; CDR2 reads SVGAGI. Deletions cut 6 bases from V and 7 bases from J, with 15 bases between. The CDR3 contains 13 residues.

The chain employs TRBV11-3 and TRBJ2-1, with 12 positions matching TRBD2. CDR1 and CDR2 (germline): SGHNT, YENEEA. Germline trimming cut 3 bases from V and 7 bases from J; bases unmatched to any gene: 7. This CDR3 is 16 amino acids long. The CDR3 sequence is CASSLGTSGRRNEQFF. The CDR3 DNA reads TGTGCCAGCAGCTTGGGGACTAGCGGGCGGAGGAATGAGCAGTTCTTC.

The J gene is TRBJ2-1, the V gene TRBV3-1 (or the pseudogene TRBV3-2); perhaps TRBD2 as D (6 bases). Germline CDR1 LGHDT, CDR2 YNNKEL (reference sequence). There are 17 residues in the CDR3. V dropped 1 base and J dropped 0 bases, with 13 bases sitting between them. For the CDR3, the DNA is TGTGCCAGCAGCCAAGTGGTTTCGCGGGGCTCCTACAATGAGCAGTTCTTC. Translating it yields CASSQVVSRGSYNEQFF.

The chain has TRBV14 and TRBJ1-1, with D tentatively TRBD1 (5 bases). The CDR3 loop spans 14 amino acids. V was clipped by 4 bases and J by 3 bases, with 12 bases between them. Germline values: CDR1 SGHDN, CDR2 FVKESK. CDR3 nucleotide sequence: TGTGCCAGCAGCCGGCAGGGTGACTACACTGAAGCTTTCTTT. Translation gives CASSRQGDYTEAFF.

CDR3 amino acids: CASSQMNHRFYSNQPQHF. Here the CDR3 DNA reads TGTGCCAGCAGTCAAATGAATCACAGGTTTTACAGCAATCAGCCCCAGCATTTT. V gene TRBV6-6 combines with J gene TRBJ1-5; maybe TRBD1 (5 bases). Deletions cut 5 bases from V and 1 base from J, with 21 bases between. Germline-derived CDR1 and CDR2 are MNHNY and SVGAGI (reference sequence). The CDR3 totals 18 residues.

The V and J genes are TRBV10-3 and TRBJ2-1; 9 positions match TRBD2. The V gene end was trimmed by 11 bases and the J gene end by 1 base; junction bases not matched to a gene: 15. The CDR3 loop spans 17 amino acids. Germline assignment: CDR1 ENHRY and CDR2 SYGVKD. The CDR3 region has the DNA TGTGCCGCTAGCGGGAAAGGCCTTGCGGGGTCCTACAATGAGCAGTTCTTC. Its protein is CAASGKGLAGSYNEQFF.

The rearrangement uses TRBV2 and TRBJ2-7; TRBD1 agrees at 9 bases. The J segment lost 3 bases and the V segment lost 4 bases, leaving 1 base of the junction unmatched. The V gene's germline CDR1 is SNHLY and CDR2 FYNNEI. CDR3 length equals 13 residues. CDR3 loop: CASSATGGYEQYF. CDR3 DNA sequence: TGTGCCAGCAGTGCGACAGGGGGCTACGAGCAGTACTTC.

As to this clone: The same CDR3 also results from other DNA sequences found in this sample. This chain links TRBV12-3 or TRBV12-4 with TRBJ1-5; D unresolved. Trimming removed 3 bases at V and 4 bases at J, with 4 bases between. The CDR3 has 12 residues. The CDR3: CASSFGNQPQHF. DNA of the CDR3: TGTGCCAGCAGTTTCGGGAATCAGCCCCAGCATTTT.

The chain joins TRBV7-2 to TRBJ2-1, with D perhaps TRBD1 (6 bases). Germline V gene lookup returns CDR1 SGHTA and CDR2 FQGNSA. There are 15 residues in the CDR3. Deletions cut 4 bases from V and 4 bases from J, with 14 bases between. The CDR3 DNA sequence: TGTGCCAGCAGCTCACAGGGTAGGAAATACAATGAGCAGTTCTTC. This codes for CASSSQGRKYNEQFF.

The rearrangement uses TRBV11-2 and TRBJ2-5, with TRBD2 matching 9 bases. Unmatched junction bases numbered 2, after V lost 5 bases and J lost 1 base. CDR1 is SGHAT and CDR2 is FQNNGV in the germline V gene. The CDR3 extends over 14 amino acids. CDR3 bases: TGTGCCAGCAGCGAGACTAGCGGCCAAGAGACCCAGTACTTC. This sequence encodes CASSETSGQETQYF. Using reference TRBV11-2 and TRBJ2-5 for the parts outside the CDR3, the full variable domain is EAGVAQSPRYKIIEKRQSVAFWCNPISGHATLYWYQQILGQGPKLLIQFQNNGVVDDSQLPKDRFSAERLKGVDSTLKIQPAKLEDSAVYLCASSETSGQETQYFGPGTRLLVL.

This chain's CDR3 is CASSPGINQPQHF. The CDR3 nucleotides read TGTGCCAGCTCGCCAGGGATTAATCAGCCCCAGCATTTT. V and J are TRBV11-2 and TRBJ1-5, with D possibly matching TRBD1 (5 bases). Germline V gene data show CDR1 as SGHAT and CDR2 as FQNNGV. The V end was cut by 8 bases, the J end by 4 bases, with 12 bases between. CDR3 length: 13 residues.